Many counts were recorded for the clone carrying this TCR beta chain. The antigen remains undetermined. The CDR3 is 14 amino acids. CDR1 and CDR2 from the germline V gene are MNHNS and SASEGT. V lost 5 bases and J lost 5, with 15 bases in between. This sample is part of a study of T cells in Graves' hyperthyroidism and ophthalmopathy. Across the whole study: Peripheral blood was taken when the disease was first diagnosed, before any treatment began. Study-wide results and caveats: Through a model of 13 V-J features, ophthalmopathy was separated from stable hyperthyroidism. Also found in blood were most expanded thyroid clonotypes above 0.001.

The investigators amplified TCR beta CDR3 regions from RNA transcripts. TCR CDR3 regions were first amplified by RT-PCR with HTBI primers. MiXCR was run by TCRdb on the multiplex PCR reads, yielding one entry per CDR3 protein. The sample has 300,000 or so distinct CDR3 sequences; 15% to 20% are singletons. The rearrangement joins TRBV6-1 to TRBJ1-1; D is undetermined. The source is a woman aged 55-69 years with Graves' ophthalmopathy. Sequenced input: blood. CDR3 DNA: TGTGCCAGCAGTCAAGGAAGCGGGTATACTGAAGCTTTCTTT. Residues: CASSQGSGYTEAFF.